The clone carrying this T cell receptor (beta chain) was found a few times. The germline gene is not matched at one end of the junction; a read error may be the cause. The data belong to a study of T cells in Graves' hyperthyroidism and ophthalmopathy. The CDR3 is made up of 13 amino acids. CDR1 is SGHRS and CDR2 is YFSETQ in the germline V gene. Researchers took RNA transcripts and amplified the TCR beta CDR3 regions from them. RT-PCR in the first round (using the HTBI primer set) targeted the TCR CDR3. One entry per CDR3 protein results from TCRdb running MiXCR on the multiplex PCR reads. The repertoire holds about 640,000 distinct CDR3 sequences, with more than 20% as singletons.

This chain links TRBV5-1 with TRBJ2-7; D perhaps matches TRBD2 (6 bases). The TCR was taken from a young man with Graves' ophthalmopathy. Source material: blood. Here the CDR3 DNA reads TGTGCCAGCAGGAGGGACGGCACCTACGAGCAGTACTTC. The encoded protein is CASRRDGTYEQYF.